This T cell receptor (beta chain) was captured by sequencing in a study of cytomegalovirus exposure and HLA in healthy donors. Looking at the study overall: HLA-typed donors were the source of around 77 million unique TCRs held in an early data release.

It was with 60 Vbeta and 13 Jbeta primers that the PCR ran. TCRdb's copy holds only in-frame clones and misses some; the assay was immunoSEQ multiplex PCR. The sample carries 75,000 to 95,000 clones, roughly 81% recorded once. The CDR3 is 15 amino acids. The germline V gene has CDR1 SGHVS and CDR2 FNYEAQ. V was clipped by 3 bases and J by 8 bases; unmatched bases: 5. The TCR comes from a woman aged 18-29 years in good health and CMV-seropositive. The sequencing input was PBMCs. V usage is TRBV7-6 and J usage is TRBJ2-1; 12 bases are a match to TRBD2. The CDR3 loop reads CASSLTSGRSDEQFF. For the CDR3, the DNA is TGTGCCAGCAGCTTGACTAGCGGGAGAAGCGATGAGCAGTTCTTC.